These T cell receptor beta chains were read from a single sample in a study of TIL therapy for anti-PD-1-resistant metastatic lung cancer. Profiled with immunoSEQ multiplex PCR; TCRdb holds only in-frame clones, not every one. Here the sample spans nearly 60,000 clones, less than 75% being singletons. Sequencing was performed on blood, taken at baseline. Receptor source: a person aged 25 to 85 with non-small cell lung cancer. Both conserved end residues are part of each CDR3.

v_call: TRBV7-2; j_call: TRBJ2-1; cdr3_aa: CASSATGNHNEQFF
v_call: TRBV9; j_call: TRBJ2-7; cdr3_aa: CASSVLAGSYEQYF
v_call: TRBV28; j_call: TRBJ1-3; cdr3_aa: CASSLGTFSGNTIYF
v_call: TRBV28; j_call: TRBJ1-1; cdr3_aa: CASSLTGLSTEAFF
v_call: TRBV15; j_call: TRBJ2-5; cdr3_aa: CATSRGRDSQETQYF
v_call: TRBV7-7; j_call: TRBJ1-1; cdr3_aa: CASSLLSENTEAFF
v_call: TRBV19; j_call: TRBJ1-5; cdr3_aa: CASSRGTEPQHF
v_call: TRBV11-3; j_call: TRBJ2-5; cdr3_aa: CASSSSPGLAGAREETQYF
v_call: TRBV4-1; j_call: TRBJ2-5; cdr3_aa: CASSQSLTTGRAQETQYF
v_call: TRBV5-1; j_call: TRBJ2-7; cdr3_aa: CASSLGTVSYEQYF
v_call: TRBV18; j_call: TRBJ2-5; cdr3_aa: CASSRASETQYF
v_call: TRBV2; j_call: TRBJ2-1; cdr3_aa: CASRAGQTYNEQFF
v_call: TRBV29-1; j_call: TRBJ2-2; cdr3_aa: CSVSEGLNTGELFF
v_call: TRBV7-9; j_call: TRBJ1-4; cdr3_aa: CASSHPGTETNEKLFF
v_call: TRBV10-1; j_call: TRBJ2-1; cdr3_aa: CASSTRLAGGLHNEQFF
v_call: TRBV11-1; j_call: TRBJ2-5; cdr3_aa: CASSASRAGGRETQYF
v_call: TRBV5-4; j_call: TRBJ2-6; cdr3_aa: CASKSSSGANVLTF